A selection of T cell receptor beta chains follows, all from one sample in a study of OX40 agonist ivuxolimab in advanced cancers. Profiling relied on immunoSEQ multiplex PCR, and the TCRdb table lists in-frame clones only, not all of them. This repertoire shows 100,000 or so clones, 90% to 96% found once; its top ten account for 2%. The material was CD4+ or CD8+ T cells sorted from blood, obtained in a trial of the OX40 agonist ivuxolimab. The receptors derive from an adult with an advanced solid tumor such as melanoma, head and neck, liver or kidney cancer. Both conserved end residues are trimmed from each CDR3.

>TRBV27
ASSLSGSSYEQY
>TRBV6-6
ASSYVSRREKLF
>TRBV7-8
ASSLVPRQGSGDEQF
>TRBV2
ASSYDTGTGGETQY
>TRBV4-1
ASSQGVYSNQPQH
>TRBV4-1
ASSQDGTYTQY
>TRBV19
ASSSSGGNPNEQF
>TRBV19
ASELGGAYGYT
>TRBV5-6
ASSSDLGGGASNEQF
>TRBV7-3
ASSLTGGTEAF
>TRBV7-3
ASSSLGGDEQY
>TRBV5-1
ASSPRMYQETQY
>TRBV19
ASSPGQGNYGYT
>TRBV7-9
ASSLPGPSTDTQY
>TRBV4-2
ASSHQENTGELF
>TRBV28
ASSLPSDTQY
>TRBV7-8
ASSLGDREQY
>TRBV7-3
ASSLTGDHGYT
>TRBV10-3
AISESKGTKTDTQY
>TRBV6-1
ASMGPNSGANVLT
>TRBV15
ATSRDGRAGNEQF
>TRBV18
ASSPGRQETQY
>TRBV15
ATSTSGGYEQY
>TRBV5-1
ASSLGTRQGPNTEAF
>TRBV6-5
ASSPDTQETQY
>TRBV5-1
ASSLGQGDTIY
>TRBV7-6
ASSSKMGQGNTEAF
>TRBV5-4
ASSFSPSAGETQY
>TRBV7-9
ASSLVVGRGQEQY
>TRBV5-3
ARSLRLFRPVELF
>TRBV29-1
SVNPNMNTEAF
>TRBV6-5
ASSITTPMNTEAF
>TRBV10-1
ASGGGAGQRNYGYT
>TRBV4-3
ASSPDRVYNEQF
>TRBV5-6
ASSLAGATEAF
>TRBV19
ASSIAAGGQPQH
>TRBV4-3
ASSQERASSYEQY
>TRBV19
ASSKSSSYNEQF
>TRBV28
ASSTGQGAMETQY
>TRBV5-4
ASSFGPALAQF
>TRBV6-1
ASSEAASADNEQF
>TRBV29-1
SVEWVGSSYNEQF
>TRBV7-9
ASGDRSNEQF
>TRBV7-8
ASSLGDYNEQF
>TRBV6-5
ASSYSWTGNTGELF
>TRBV11-3
ASSAAGGYEQY
>TRBV5-5
ASSSDRVLFEQY
>TRBV5-1
ASSLEQGSEKLF